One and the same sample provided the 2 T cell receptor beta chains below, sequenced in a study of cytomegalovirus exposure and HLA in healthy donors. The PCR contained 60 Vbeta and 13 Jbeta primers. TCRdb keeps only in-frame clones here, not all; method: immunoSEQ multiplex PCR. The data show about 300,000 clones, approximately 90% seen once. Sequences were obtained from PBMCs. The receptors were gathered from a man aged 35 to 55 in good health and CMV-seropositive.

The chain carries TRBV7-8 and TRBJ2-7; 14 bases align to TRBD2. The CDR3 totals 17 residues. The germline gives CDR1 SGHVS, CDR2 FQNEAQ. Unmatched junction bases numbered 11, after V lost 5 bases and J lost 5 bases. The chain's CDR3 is CASSQPGTSGSFHEQYF. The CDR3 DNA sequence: TGTGCCAGCAGCCAACCCGGGACTAGCGGGAGTTTCCACGAGCAGTACTTC.

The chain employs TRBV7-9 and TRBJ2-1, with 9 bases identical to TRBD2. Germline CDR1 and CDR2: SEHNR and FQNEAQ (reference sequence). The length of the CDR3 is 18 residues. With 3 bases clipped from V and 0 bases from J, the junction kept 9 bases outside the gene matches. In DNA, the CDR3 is TGTGCCAGCAGCTTCCCCGGGAGCGGGGGGAGCTCCTACAATGAGCAGTTCTTC. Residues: CASSFPGSGGSSYNEQFF.